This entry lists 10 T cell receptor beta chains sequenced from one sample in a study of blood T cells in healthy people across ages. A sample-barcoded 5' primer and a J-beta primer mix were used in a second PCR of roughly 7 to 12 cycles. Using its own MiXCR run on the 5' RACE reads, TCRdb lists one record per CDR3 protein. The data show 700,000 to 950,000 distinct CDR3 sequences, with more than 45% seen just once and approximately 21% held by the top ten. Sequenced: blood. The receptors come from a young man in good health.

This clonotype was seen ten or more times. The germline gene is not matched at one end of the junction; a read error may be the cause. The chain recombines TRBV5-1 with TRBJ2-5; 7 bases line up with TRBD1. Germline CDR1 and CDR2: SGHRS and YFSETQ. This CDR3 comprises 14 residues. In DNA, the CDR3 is TGTGCCAGCAGCCTCGGGACAGTCCAAGAGACCCAGTACTTC. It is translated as CASSLGTVQETQYF. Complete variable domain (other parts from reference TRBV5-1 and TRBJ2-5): KAGVTQTPRYLIKTRGQQVTLSCSPISGHRSVSWYQQTPGQGLQFLFEYFSETQRNKGNFPGRFSGRQFSNSRSEMNVSTLELGDSALYLCASSLGTVQETQYFGPGTRLLVL.

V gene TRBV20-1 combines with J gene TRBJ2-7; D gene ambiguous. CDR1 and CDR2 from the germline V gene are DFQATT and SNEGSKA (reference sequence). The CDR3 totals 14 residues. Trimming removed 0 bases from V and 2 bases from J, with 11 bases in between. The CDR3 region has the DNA TGCAGTGCTAGAGATCCGGGCGGCCCCTACGAGCAGTACTTC. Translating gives CSARDPGGPYEQYF.

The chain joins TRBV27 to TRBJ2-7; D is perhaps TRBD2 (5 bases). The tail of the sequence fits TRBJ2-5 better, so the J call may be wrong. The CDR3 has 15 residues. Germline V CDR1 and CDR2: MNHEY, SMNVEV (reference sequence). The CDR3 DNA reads TGTGCCAGCAGTCTAAGCAACGGAGGAAGAGAGACCCAGTACTTC. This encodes CASSLSNGGRETQYF.

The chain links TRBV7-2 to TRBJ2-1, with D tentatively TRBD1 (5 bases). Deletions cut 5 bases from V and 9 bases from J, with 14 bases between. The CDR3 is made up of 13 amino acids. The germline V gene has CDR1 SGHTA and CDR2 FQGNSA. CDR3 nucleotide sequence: TGTGCCAGCAGCCCACAGGCCATCAGTGAGCAGTTCTTC. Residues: CASSPQAISEQFF. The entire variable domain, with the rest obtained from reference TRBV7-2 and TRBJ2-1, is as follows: GAGVSQSPSNKVTEKGKDVELRCDPISGHTALYWYRQSLGQGLEFLIYFQGNSAPDKSGLPSDRFSAERTGGSVSTLTIQRTQQEDSAVYLCASSPQAISEQFFGPGTRLTVL.

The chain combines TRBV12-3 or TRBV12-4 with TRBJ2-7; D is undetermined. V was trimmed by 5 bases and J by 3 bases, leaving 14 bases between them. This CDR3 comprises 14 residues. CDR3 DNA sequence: TGTGCCAGCAGTCCAACCTTCCCGAGCTACGAGCAGTACTTC. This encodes CASSPTFPSYEQYF.

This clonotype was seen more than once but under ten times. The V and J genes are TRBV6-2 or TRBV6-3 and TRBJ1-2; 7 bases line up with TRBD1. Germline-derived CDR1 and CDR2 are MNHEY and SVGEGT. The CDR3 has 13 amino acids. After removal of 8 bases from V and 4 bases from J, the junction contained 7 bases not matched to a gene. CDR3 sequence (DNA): TGTGCCAGCCGTGGGGACAGCCCCTATGGCTACACCTTC. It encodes CASRGDSPYGYTF.

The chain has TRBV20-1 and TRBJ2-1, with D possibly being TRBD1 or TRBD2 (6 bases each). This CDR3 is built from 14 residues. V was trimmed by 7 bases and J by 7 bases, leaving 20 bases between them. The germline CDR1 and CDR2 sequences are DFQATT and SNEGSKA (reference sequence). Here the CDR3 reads CSELEPGAGNEQFF. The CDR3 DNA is TGCAGTGAGCTAGAGCCGGGGGCCGGGAATGAGCAGTTCTTC.

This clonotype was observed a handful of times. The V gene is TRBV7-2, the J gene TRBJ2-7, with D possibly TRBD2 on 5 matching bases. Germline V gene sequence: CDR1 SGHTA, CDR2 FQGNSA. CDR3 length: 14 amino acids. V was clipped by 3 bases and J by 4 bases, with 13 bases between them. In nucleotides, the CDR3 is TGTGCCAGCAGCTTCGGCGGGTCACAGTACGAGCAGTACTTC. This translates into CASSFGGSQYEQYF.

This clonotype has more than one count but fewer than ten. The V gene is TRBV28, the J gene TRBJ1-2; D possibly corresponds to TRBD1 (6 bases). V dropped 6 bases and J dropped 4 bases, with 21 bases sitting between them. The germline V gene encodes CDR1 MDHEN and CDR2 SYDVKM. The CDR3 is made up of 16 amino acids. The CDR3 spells CASRSLGQTGSYGYTF. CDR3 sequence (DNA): TGTGCCAGCAGGTCCCTGGGACAAACTGGGAGCTATGGCTACACCTTC.

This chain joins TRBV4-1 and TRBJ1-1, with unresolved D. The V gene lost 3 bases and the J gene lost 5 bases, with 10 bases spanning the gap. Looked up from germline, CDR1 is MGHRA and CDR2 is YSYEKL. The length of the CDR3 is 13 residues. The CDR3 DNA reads TGCGCCAGCAGCCACCGGACCAGGACTGAAGCTTTCTTT. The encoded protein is CASSHRTRTEAFF.